Sequencing of this T cell receptor (beta chain) was carried out in a study of blood T cell repertoires in COVID-19. Study overall: The samples span acute and convalescent COVID-19 from the United States, Italy and Spain.

Membership in each cohort depended on participant-reported clinical history. This table comes from immunoSEQ multiplex PCR, and its TCRdb copy is limited to in-frame clones, with some not included. The sample contains about 210,000 clones, roughly four fifths of which appear only once. This TCR came from a man in his forties who had recovered from COVID-19. Input material: PBMCs or T cells enriched from blood (not recorded which).

The CDR3 nucleotides read TGTGCCAGCAGCCAAACCACAGGGGATTCACCCCTCCACTTT. Amino acids: CASSQTTGDSPLHF. The genes are TRBV9 and TRBJ1-6; 7 positions match TRBD1. The CDR3 contains 14 residues. V shed 4 bases, J shed 8 bases, and the junction held 6 bases outside the gene matches. Germline CDR1 and CDR2: SGDLS and YYNGEE.